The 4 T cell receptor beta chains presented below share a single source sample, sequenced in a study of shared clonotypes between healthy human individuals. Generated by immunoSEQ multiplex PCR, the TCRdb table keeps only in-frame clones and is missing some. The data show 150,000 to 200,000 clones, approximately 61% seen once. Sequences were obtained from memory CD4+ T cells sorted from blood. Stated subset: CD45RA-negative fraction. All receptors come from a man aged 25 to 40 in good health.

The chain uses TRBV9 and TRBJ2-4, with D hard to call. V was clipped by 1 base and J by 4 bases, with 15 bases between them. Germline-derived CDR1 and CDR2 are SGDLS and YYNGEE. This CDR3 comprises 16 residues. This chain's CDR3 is CASSVSSSTSKNIQYF. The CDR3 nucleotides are TGTGCCAGCAGCGTATCGAGCTCTACCTCTAAAAACATTCAGTACTTC.

The CDR3 here is CASSPQREDAGELFF. The DNA for the CDR3 is TGTGCCAGCTCACCACAGCGGGAGGACGCCGGGGAGCTGTTTTTT. The chain recombines TRBV18 with TRBJ2-2, with 9 bases identical to TRBD2. Germline V CDR1 and CDR2: KGHSH, LQKENI. Unmatched junction bases numbered 3, after V lost 1 base and J lost 6 bases. The CDR3 has 15 residues.

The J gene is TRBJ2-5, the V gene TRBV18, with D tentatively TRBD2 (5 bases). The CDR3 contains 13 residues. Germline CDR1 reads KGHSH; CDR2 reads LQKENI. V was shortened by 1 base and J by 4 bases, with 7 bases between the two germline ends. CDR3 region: CASSPRGGETQYF. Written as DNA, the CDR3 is TGTGCCAGCTCACCACGAGGAGGAGAGACCCAGTACTTC. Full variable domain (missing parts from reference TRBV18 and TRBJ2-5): NAGVMQNPRHLVRRRGQEARLRCSPMKGHSHVYWYRQLPEEGLKFMVYLQKENIIDESGMPKERFSAEFPKEGPSILRIQQVVRGDSAAYFCASSPRGGETQYFGPGTRLLVL.

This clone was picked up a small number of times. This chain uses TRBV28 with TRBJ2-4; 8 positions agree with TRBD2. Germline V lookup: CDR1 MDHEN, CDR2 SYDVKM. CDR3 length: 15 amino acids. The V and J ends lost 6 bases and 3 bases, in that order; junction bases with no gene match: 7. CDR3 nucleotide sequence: TGTGCCAGCAGCCCGGGAGGGCCAGGCAAAAACATTCAGTACTTC. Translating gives CASSPGGPGKNIQYF.